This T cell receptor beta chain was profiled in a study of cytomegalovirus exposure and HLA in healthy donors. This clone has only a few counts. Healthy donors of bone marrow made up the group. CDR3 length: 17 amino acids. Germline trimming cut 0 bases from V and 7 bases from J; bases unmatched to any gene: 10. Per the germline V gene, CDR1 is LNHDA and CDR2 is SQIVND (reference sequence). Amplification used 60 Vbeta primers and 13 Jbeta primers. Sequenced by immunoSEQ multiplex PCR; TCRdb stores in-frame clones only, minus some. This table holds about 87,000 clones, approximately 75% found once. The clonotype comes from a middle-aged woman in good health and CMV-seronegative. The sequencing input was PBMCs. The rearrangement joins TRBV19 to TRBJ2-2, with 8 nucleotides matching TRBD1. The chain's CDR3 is CASSIDFRTGYGGELFF. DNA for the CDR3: TGTGCCAGTAGTATAGATTTCCGGACAGGGTACGGCGGGGAGCTGTTTTTT.